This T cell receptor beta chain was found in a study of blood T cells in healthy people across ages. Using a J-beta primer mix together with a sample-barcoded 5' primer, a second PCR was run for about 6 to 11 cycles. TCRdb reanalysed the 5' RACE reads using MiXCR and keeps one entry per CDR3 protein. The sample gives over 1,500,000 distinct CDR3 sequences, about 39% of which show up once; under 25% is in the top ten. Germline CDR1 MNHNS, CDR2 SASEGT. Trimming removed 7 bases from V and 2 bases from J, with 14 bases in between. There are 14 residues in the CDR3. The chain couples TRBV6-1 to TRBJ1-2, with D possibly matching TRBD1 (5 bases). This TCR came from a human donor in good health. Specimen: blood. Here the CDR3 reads CASNWRGPNYGYTF. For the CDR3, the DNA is TGTGCCAGCAACTGGAGGGGACCGAACTATGGCTACACCTTC.